This entry is about one T cell receptor beta chain. The antigen remains undetermined. The table came from immunoSEQ multiplex PCR; TCRdb's copy has only in-frame clones and leaves some out. This table has roughly 260,000 clones, 85% to 90% appearing once. The data stem from a study of cytomegalovirus exposure and HLA in healthy donors. General study points: Subsequent analysis showed first-cohort TCR clusters tending to co-occur in 120 validation repertoires.

This TCR was sampled from a woman under 30 in good health and CMV-seronegative. Specimen: PBMCs.

CDR3 DNA sequence: TGCGCCAGCAGCCAAGGGGCAGACAGACCCTATTCACCCCTCCACTTT. Protein product: CASSQGADRPYSPLHF. The genes are TRBV4-3 and TRBJ1-6; a weak D match, TRBD1 (5 bases). CDR3 length: 16 residues. Per germline, CDR1 LGHNA and CDR2 YSLEER. Trimming stripped 1 base from V and 8 bases from J, with 15 bases between.